The rows below give T cell receptor beta chains drawn from one sample of a study of T cells in Graves' hyperthyroidism and ophthalmopathy. Via MiXCR, TCRdb re-called the multiplex PCR reads, giving one row per CDR3 protein. The data show approximately 400,000 distinct CDR3 sequences, over 11% seen once. Sequencing was done on a sample of blood. The receptors were sampled from a woman aged 55-69 years with Graves' hyperthyroidism. CDR3s include the opening cysteine and the closing phenylalanine or tryptophan. Each record gives: clone size, D gene, V gene, J gene, CDR3 DNA, CDR3 protein. A D gene is named only where the DNA matches it firmly. Only part of the rows carry a size: once, few, many, or a class if the clone is expanded.

>-|TRBD1|TRBV7-9|TRBJ1-5
TGTGCTGTCCTTCTGACAGGGAGTAATAGCAATCAGCCCCAGCATTTT
CAVLLTGSNSNQPQHF
>few|TRBD1|TRBV6-4|TRBJ2-2
TGTGCCAGCAGTGTGGACAGGGAGGACACCGGGGAGCTGTTTTTT
CASSVDREDTGELFF
>many|TRBD2|TRBV2|TRBJ2-5
TGTGCCAGCAGACTAGCGGGAAGGGAGACCCAGTACTTC
CASRLAGRETQYF
>many|-|TRBV18|TRBJ1-5
TGTGCCAGCTCACCACTCGTGGGCCAGCCCCAGCATTTT
CASSPLVGQPQHF
>many|-|TRBV29-1|TRBJ2-3
TGCAGCTCCGCGGGGGCTAGCACGGGAGATACGCAGTATTTT
CSSAGASTGDTQYF
>-|TRBD2|TRBV4-1|TRBJ2-7
TGCGCCAGCAGCCAAGGGCTAGCGGTCCAAAAACCCCACGAGCAGTACTTC
CASSQGLAVQKPHEQYF
>few|-|TRBV9|TRBJ1-4
TGTGCCAGCAGCGTACGGGGGGGCGGCCCTGGTGAAAAACTGTTTTTT
CASSVRGGGPGEKLFF
>many|TRBD2|TRBV2|TRBJ2-2
TGTGCCAGCAGTGAAGGGTTAGCGGGAGACACCGGGGAGCTGTTTTTT
CASSEGLAGDTGELFF
>-|TRBD2|TRBV5-1|TRBJ2-4
TGCGCCAGCAGCTACCGGGGGGGGCGAAACATTCAGTACTTC
CASSYRGGRNIQYF
>-|TRBD1|TRBV4-1|TRBJ1-2
TGCGCCAGCAGCCATACTTATTTGGACAGGGTACCACTCTATGGCTACACCTTC
CASSHTYLDRVPLYGYTF
>many|-|TRBV9|TRBJ2-1
TGTGCCAGCAGCACCAGCCCCAGGGCAGAGCAGTTCTTC
CASSTSPRAEQFF
>few|-|TRBV7-7|TRBJ2-3
TGTGCTAGCAGCCATGGGGGGGCCGATACGCAGTATTTT
CASSHGGADTQYF
>-|-|TRBV12-3/TRBV12-4|TRBJ1-2
TGTGCCAGCAGTTTAGTACCCACTAGGGGCTACACCTTC
CASSLVPTRGYTF
>-|-|TRBV9|TRBJ1-1
TGTGCCAGCAGCGTAGAGATGGGGGCTGAAGCTTTCTTT
CASSVEMGAEAFF
>many|-|TRBV27|TRBJ1-1
TGTGCCAGCAGTTTATTCCGGGGGCTGAGGTGGTCTGAAGCTTTCTTT
CASSLFRGLRWSEAFF
>-|-|TRBV20-1|TRBJ1-4
TGCAGTGCTAGCCGGCCAGGGGATGAAAAACTGTTTTTT
CSASRPGDEKLFF
>many|-|TRBV30|TRBJ2-3
TGTGCCTGGAGTGTGGTTAAGGTAACAGATACGCAGTATTTT
CAWSVVKVTDTQYF
>many|TRBD2|TRBV20-1|TRBJ2-3
TGCAGTGCTAGAGATCGAATGCTAGCGGGAGGGCCCAGAGATACGCAGTATTTT
CSARDRMLAGGPRDTQYF
>many|-|TRBV10-3|TRBJ2-3
TGTGCCATCAGTTCGCGAGAGAGAGATACGCAGTATTTT
CAISSRERDTQYF
>many|TRBD2|TRBV7-2|TRBJ2-7
TGTGCCAGCAGCGTCGGGGGGTGGGGCACCTACGAGCAGTACTTC
CASSVGGWGTYEQYF
>-|-|TRBV24-1|TRBJ2-3
TGTGCCACCAGTAGAACAGGGTTGACAGATACGCAGTATTTT
CATSRTGLTDTQYF
>few|-|TRBV20-1|TRBJ2-2
TGCAGTGCTAGTGGGGGAACTAACACCGGGGAGCTGTTTTTT
CSASGGTNTGELFF
>many|-|TRBV12-3/TRBV12-4|TRBJ1-1
TGTGCCAGCAGTTCTGGTCGATGGCCGAACACTGAAGCTTTCTTT
CASSSGRWPNTEAFF
>many|TRBD2|TRBV20-1|TRBJ2-7
TGCAGTGCTATCACGGGACTAGCGGACTACGAGCAGTACTTC
CSAITGLADYEQYF
>many|-|TRBV11-2|TRBJ2-5
TGTGCCAGCAGCCGACGGCCAGCCTTACAAGAGACCCAGTACTTC
CASSRRPALQETQYF
>many|TRBD1|TRBV10-3|TRBJ2-3
TGTGCCATCAAGGGACAGGGCGGGAGCACAGATACGCAGTATTTT
CAIKGQGGSTDTQYF
>many|TRBD1|TRBV12-3/TRBV12-4|TRBJ2-3
TGTGCCAGCAGTCCCCCAATGGGACAGGGGAACACAGATACGCAGTATTTT
CASSPPMGQGNTDTQYF
>-|TRBD2|TRBV4-2|TRBJ2-1
TGTGCCAGCACCCCCGGGACTAGCGGGAACGATGAGCAGTTCTTC
CASTPGTSGNDEQFF
>many|-|TRBV5-8|TRBJ2-1
TGTGCCAGCAGCTTGTCAATTCCCTACAATGAGCAGTTCTTC
CASSLSIPYNEQFF
>few|-|TRBV20-1|TRBJ1-4
TGCAGTGCCTCGAACAGGAATGAAAAACTGTTTTTT
CSASNRNEKLFF
>many|-|TRBV2|TRBJ2-7
TGTGCCAGCAGCCGGGACCGAACGTCCGAGCAGTACTTC
CASSRDRTSEQYF
>many|-|TRBV30|TRBJ1-2
TGTGCCTGGAGTGTACTGAACTATGGCTACACCTTC
CAWSVLNYGYTF
>-|TRBD1|TRBV2|TRBJ1-5
TGTGCCAGCAGAGCCAGGGGGTTCGAGCAGCCCCAGCATTTT
CASRARGFEQPQHF
>few|-|TRBV5-5|TRBJ2-3
TGTGCCAGCAGCCCCGGGGCCTACACAGATACGCAGTATTTT
CASSPGAYTDTQYF
>many|-|TRBV4-2|TRBJ2-5
TGTGCCAGCAGCCAGGGCTTAGCCCCAGAGGAGACCCAGTACTTC
CASSQGLAPEETQYF
>few|-|TRBV9|TRBJ2-7
TGTGCCAGCAGCGTAGAAACAGCCGACTACGAGCAGTACTTC
CASSVETADYEQYF
>-|TRBD1|TRBV5-6|TRBJ2-3
TGTGCCAGCAGACACAGGGGGCGGACAGATACGCAGTATTTT
CASRHRGRTDTQYF
>-|-|TRBV5-1|TRBJ2-1
TGCGCCAGCAGCTTGGCTTTCACGGCGGGGGCCGGTGAGCAGTTCTTC
CASSLAFTAGAGEQFF
>-|TRBD2|TRBV29-1|TRBJ2-4
TGCAGCGTTGCGAAGACTAGCTCAAACATTCAGTACTTC
CSVAKTSSNIQYF
>-|-|TRBV19|TRBJ1-1
TGTGCCAGTAGTTTCCGGGGCGTCGAAGCTTTCTTT
CASSFRGVEAFF
>many|TRBD1|TRBV2|TRBJ2-6
TGTGCCAGCAGGAAGACAGGGGGCAAACTCTCTGGGGCCAACGTCCTGACTTTC
CASRKTGGKLSGANVLTF
>few|TRBD2|TRBV5-4|TRBJ2-3
TGTGCCAGCAGCTTGAGACTAGCGGGGGGGGGCACAGATACGCAGTATTTT
CASSLRLAGGGTDTQYF
>many|-|TRBV5-1|TRBJ2-1
TGCGCCAGCAGCTGGGAACTTAGCGGAGCGGAAGTTGAGCAGTTCTTC
CASSWELSGAEVEQFF
>many|-|TRBV3-1|TRBJ1-1
TGTGCCAGCAGCCAAGATCGGGGACGGGGAGCTTTCTTT
CASSQDRGRGAFF
>-|-|TRBV18|TRBJ2-7
TGTGCCAGCTCACCAGGCTACCGTAGCTCCTACGAGCAGTACTTC
CASSPGYRSSYEQYF
>-|-|TRBV28|TRBJ2-5
TGTGCCAGCAGTTTGGGACGGAGGGAGACCCAGTACTTC
CASSLGRRETQYF
>many|-|TRBV20-1|TRBJ2-3
TGCAGTGCTAGAGATTTGGGGGGCCCCACCACAGATACGCAGTATTTT
CSARDLGGPTTDTQYF
>many|-|TRBV20-1|TRBJ1-3
TGCAGTGCCACTGACAGGCACTCTGGAAACACCATATATTTT
CSATDRHSGNTIYF
>-|TRBD1|TRBV10-3|TRBJ1-2
TGTGCCATCAGATCGGGACAGAACTATGGCTACACCTTC
CAIRSGQNYGYTF
>-|-|TRBV5-1|TRBJ1-1
TGCGCCAGCAGCTTGGCTAGCGGAGGAGACACTGAAGCTTTCTTT
CASSLASGGDTEAFF
>-|-|TRBV7-9|TRBJ1-2
TGTGCCAGCAGCTTATTCGGGAGGGGCGATAACTATGGCTACACCTTC
CASSLFGRGDNYGYTF
>few|-|TRBV27|TRBJ1-5
TGTGCCAGCAGTCAAGGGGGGCGCAGTCAGCCCCAGCATTTT
CASSQGGRSQPQHF
>many|TRBD1|TRBV19|TRBJ1-2
TGTGCCAGTAGCGACAGGGGGCGTAACTATGGCTACACCTTC
CASSDRGRNYGYTF
>many|-|TRBV27|TRBJ1-2
TGTGCCAGCAGTTTCACAGGGATATATGGCTACACCTTC
CASSFTGIYGYTF
>many|-|TRBV5-1|TRBJ1-2
TGCGCCAGCAGCTTGGGGTCTCAAACAACGAGCTATGGCTACACCTTC
CASSLGSQTTSYGYTF
>-|-|TRBV29-1|TRBJ2-5
TGCAGCGTTGAAGCAAGGGGGTCTAGCAGCGAGACCCAGTACTTC
CSVEARGSSSETQYF
>-|-|TRBV29-1|TRBJ2-5
TGCAGCGTTTATGGGGAGACCCAGTACTTC
CSVYGETQYF